The 13 T cell receptor beta chains presented below share a single source sample, sequenced in a study of blood T cell repertoires in COVID-19. Using immunoSEQ multiplex PCR, the repertoire was profiled, and TCRdb retains in-frame clones only, with some absent. The sample has approximately 360,000 clones; nearly 90% are singletons. Sequencing was carried out using peripheral blood. The receptors were sampled from a man between 18 and 29 years old with active or convalescent COVID-19.

The CDR3 sequence: CAILTGTGNYGYTF. The CDR3 DNA follows: TGTGCCATCCTGACCGGGACAGGGAACTATGGCTACACCTTC. The J gene is TRBJ1-2, the V gene TRBV28; TRBD1 aligns across 9 bases. This CDR3 spans 14 amino acids. CDR1 is MDHEN, CDR2 SYDVKM, per germline. V shed 10 bases, J shed 2 bases, and the junction held 8 bases outside the gene matches.

The chain combines TRBV28 with TRBJ1-3; tentatively, D is TRBD1 (6 bases). Germline V gives CDR1 MDHEN, CDR2 SYDVKM. This CDR3 has 17 residues. V was pared by 5 bases and J by 1 base, with 18 bases between. This chain's CDR3 is CASSENGGALSGNTIYF. Here the CDR3 DNA reads TGTGCCAGCAGTGAAAATGGGGGGGCTCTGTCTGGAAACACCATATATTTT.

This clone has just one count. The chain recombines TRBV5-5 with TRBJ2-2, with 11 positions matching TRBD1. The junction had 8 bases not matched to a gene; V was cut back by 7 bases and J by 6 bases. There are 15 residues in the CDR3. CDR1 is SGHKS, CDR2 YYEKEE, per germline (reference sequence). The CDR3 DNA follows: TGTGCCAGCTCCGGACAGGGGGCGCTTGCCGGGGAGCTGTTTTTT. This translates into CASSGQGALAGELFF.

The rearrangement links TRBV11-2 to TRBJ2-3; weak D call: TRBD1 (5 bases). Germline lookup yields CDR1 SGHAT and CDR2 FQNNGV. The CDR3 runs to 13 residues. Trimming stripped 2 bases from V and 4 bases from J, with 7 bases between. This CDR3 is CASSLWGADTQYF. CDR3 nucleotide sequence: TGTGCCAGCAGCTTATGGGGCGCAGATACGCAGTATTTT. The whole variable domain, filled in from reference TRBV11-2 and TRBJ2-3, reads EAGVAQSPRYKIIEKRQSVAFWCNPISGHATLYWYQQILGQGPKLLIQFQNNGVVDDSQLPKDRFSAERLKGVDSTLKIQPAKLEDSAVYLCASSLWGADTQYFGPGTRLTVL.

The V and J genes are TRBV28 and TRBJ2-2; TRBD1 aligns across 10 bases. The CDR3 runs 16 residues. Trimming took 6 bases from V and 4 from J; bases not matched to a gene: 8. Germline CDR1 MDHEN, CDR2 SYDVKM. In DNA, the CDR3 is TGTGCCAGCAGCCCTGGGACAGGGGTCCCCACCGGGGAGCTGTTTTTT. Its protein is CASSPGTGVPTGELFF.

The chain recombines TRBV7-8 with TRBJ1-4, with TRBD1 matching over 8 bases. Trimming cost V 0 bases and J 6 bases; bases outside gene matches: 0. The germline V gene has CDR1 SGHVS and CDR2 FQNEAQ. CDR3 size: 14 residues. The CDR3 DNA reads as TGTGCCAGCAGCTTAGCACAGGGGGATGAAAAACTGTTTTTT. Its translation: CASSLAQGDEKLFF. The complete variable domain, with remaining parts taken from reference TRBV7-8 and TRBJ1-4, reads GAGVSQSPRYKVAKRGQDVALRCDPISGHVSLFWYQQALGQGPEFLTYFQNEAQLDKSGLPSDRFFAERPEGSVSTLKIQRTQQEDSAVYLCASSLAQGDEKLFFGSGTQLSVL.

This clone has a single count. The sample has other DNA sequences that encode this CDR3 too. The chain has TRBV9 and TRBJ1-5, with D possibly matching TRBD1 (5 bases). Germline CDR1 is SGDLS and CDR2 is YYNGEE. Trimming pared 2 bases from V and 7 bases from J, leaving 10 bases between. The CDR3 contains 13 residues. DNA of the CDR3: TGTGCCAGCAGCGTCGGGGGGGTACAGCCCCAGCATTTT. Protein product: CASSVGGVQPQHF.

This clone has just one count. This sample also contains other DNA sequences that code for the same CDR3. CDR3 coding DNA: TGTGCCAGCAGTCTCCTCAATCAGCCCCAGCATTTT. Translated: CASSLLNQPQHF. This chain connects TRBV28 to TRBJ1-5; no firm D call. The V end lost 5 bases, the J end lost 3 bases, and 5 bases lay between the germline ends. Germline V gene lookup returns CDR1 MDHEN and CDR2 SYDVKM. The CDR3 extends over 12 amino acids.

This rearrangement joins TRBV7-2 to TRBJ2-7, with D possibly matching TRBD2 (6 bases). Trimming pared 3 bases from V and 1 base from J, leaving 16 bases between. The germline V gene encodes CDR1 SGHTA and CDR2 FQGNSA. CDR3 length: 16 residues. In nucleotides, the CDR3 is TGTGCCAGCAGCTTTATCGGGACTCCTTATTCCTACGAGCAGTACTTC. Translating gives CASSFIGTPYSYEQYF.

The chain combines TRBV27 with TRBJ2-1; TRBD2 aligns across 12 bases. Germline V gene sequence: CDR1 MNHEY, CDR2 SMNVEV (reference sequence). This CDR3 region has 16 residues. With 8 bases clipped from V and 8 bases from J, the junction kept 13 bases outside the gene matches. CDR3 bases: TGTGCCAGCGCCTCGGGGGCTAGCGGGAGGGTCGATGAGCAGTTCTTC. Translation gives CASASGASGRVDEQFF.

This clone was counted a single time. In DNA form, the CDR3 reads TGTGCCACAAGGACAGGGGCTACACGAGATACGCAGTATTTT. It translates to CATRTGATRDTQYF. J is TRBJ2-3 and V is TRBV19, with 9 bases fitting TRBD1. Unmatched junction bases numbered 10, after V lost 10 bases and J lost 5 bases. Germline V CDR1 and CDR2: LNHDA, SQIVND (reference sequence). This CDR3 contains 14 residues.

The rearrangement uses TRBV11-1 and TRBJ2-5, with D possibly matching TRBD2 (6 bases). The ends were cut back, 8 bases at V and 3 bases at J, with 13 bases in the middle. Germline CDR1 and CDR2: SGHAT and FQDESV (reference sequence). The CDR3 is 13 residues long. DNA for the CDR3: TGTGCCAGCCGCCGGGACTGGAAAGAGACCCAGTACTTC. This gives the protein CASRRDWKETQYF. The whole variable domain, filled in from reference TRBV11-1 and TRBJ2-5, reads EAEVAQSPRYKITEKSQAVAFWCDPISGHATLYWYRQILGQGPELLVQFQDESVVDDSQLPKDRFSAERLKGVDSTLKIQPAELGDSAMYLCASRRDWKETQYFGPGTRLLVL.

The chain uses TRBV9 and TRBJ2-5; 10 bases map to TRBD2. Per germline, CDR1 SGDLS and CDR2 YYNGEE. The CDR3 covers 17 residues. J lost 4 bases, V lost 0 bases, and 9 bases had no gene match. CDR3: CASSVGRSSGGPETQYF. Written as DNA, the CDR3 is TGTGCCAGCAGCGTAGGGAGGTCTAGCGGGGGTCCAGAGACCCAGTACTTC.